The 15 T cell receptor beta chains below come from one sample, sequenced in a study of blood T cells in healthy people across ages. Through a sample-barcoded 5' primer and a J-beta primer mix, a second PCR was run for roughly 6 to 12 cycles. TCRdb ran MiXCR on the 5' RACE reads and lists one entry per CDR3 protein. The data hold roughly 790,000 distinct CDR3 sequences, with 35% to 45% observed a single time. Specimen: blood. Every receptor here comes from a woman aged 60-75 years in good health.

This chain links TRBV27 with TRBJ2-7; D is possibly TRBD1 or TRBD2 (5 bases each). V was cut by 6 bases and J by 0 bases, with 15 bases left in between. Germline V gives CDR1 MNHEY, CDR2 SMNVEV (reference sequence). The CDR3 extends over 15 amino acids. Here the CDR3 reads CASSRGTVSSYEQYF. The CDR3, as DNA: TGTGCCAGCAGCCGAGGGACGGTTAGCTCCTACGAGCAGTACTTC.

The chain employs TRBV27 and TRBJ2-3, with TRBD1 matching 8 bases. CDR1 MNHEY and CDR2 SMNVEV come from the germline V gene (reference sequence). There are 12 residues in the CDR3. J was trimmed by 9 bases and V by 3 bases; bases with no gene match: 2. CDR3 protein: CASSLDRVTQYF. Here the CDR3 DNA reads TGTGCCAGCAGTTTGGACAGGGTCACGCAGTATTTT.

In its sample, this clonotype was seen once. The chain carries TRBV20-1 and TRBJ2-5; D may match TRBD1 or TRBD2 (5 bases each). The CDR3 is 14 amino acids. Germline CDR1 reads DFQATT; CDR2 reads SNEGSKA (reference sequence). Trimming took 2 bases from V and 0 from J, leaving 10 bases between them. CDR3 amino acids: CSARKMGDQETQYF. DNA for the CDR3: TGCAGTGCTAGAAAGATGGGGGACCAAGAGACCCAGTACTTC.

The genes are TRBV18 and TRBJ2-1; no clear D. With 6 bases removed from V and 5 bases from J, the gap between germline ends came to 17 bases. CDR1 is KGHSH and CDR2 is LQKENI in the germline V gene. The CDR3 runs to 15 residues. CDR3 sequence (DNA): TGTGCCAGCTCCAGACGTGGTTACCCCGACAATGAGCAGTTCTTC. Translation: CASSRRGYPDNEQFF.

This clonotype was picked up a small number of times. A much larger clone lies a single base off, so this may be a read error. The J gene is TRBJ2-1, the V gene TRBV12-5; maybe TRBD2 (5 bases). Trimming cost V 3 bases and J 0 bases, with 15 bases left between them. This CDR3 region has 17 residues. Germline CDR1 is LGHNT and CDR2 is FRNRAP. CDR3 DNA sequence: TGTGCTAGTGGTTTAGCGCTAGCCACATCCTCCTACAATGAGCAGTTCTTC. Translated: CASGLALATSSYNEQFF.

The chain employs TRBV6-5 and TRBJ2-5, with D perhaps TRBD1 (5 bases). V was trimmed by 6 bases and J by 11 bases, leaving 13 bases between them. This CDR3 spans 11 amino acids. The germline CDR1 and CDR2 sequences are MNHEY and SVGAGI. The CDR3 DNA reads as TGTGCCAGCAGCAACAGGTTTGAGCAGTACTTC. Amino acid sequence: CASSNRFEQYF.

This clonotype was seen ten or more times. This rearrangement joins TRBV20-1 to TRBJ2-7; D gene ambiguous. The V gene's germline CDR1 is DFQATT and CDR2 SNEGSKA (reference sequence). V dropped 0 bases and J dropped 0 bases, with 9 bases sitting between them. CDR3 length: 14 amino acids. CDR3 in amino acids: CSARDGPASYEQYF. The CDR3 DNA sequence: TGCAGTGCTAGAGATGGCCCAGCCTCCTACGAGCAGTACTTC.

The V gene is TRBV2, the J gene TRBJ1-4, with 9 bases fitting TRBD1. In germline, CDR1 is SNHLY, CDR2 FYNNEI. This CDR3 contains 19 residues. J lost 0 bases, V lost 0 bases, and 8 bases had no gene match. The CDR3 protein is CASSEALGTGPATNEKLFF. The CDR3 nucleotides read TGTGCCAGCAGTGAAGCGCTTGGGACAGGGCCGGCAACTAATGAAAAACTGTTTTTT.

This clonotype showed up just a few times. The V and J genes are TRBV4-2 and TRBJ2-2; 8 positions agree with TRBD1. Germline V gene sequence: CDR1 LGHNA, CDR2 YNFKEQ. V was clipped by 0 bases and J by 6 bases; unmatched bases: 12. The CDR3 is 18 residues long. DNA for the CDR3: TGTGCCAGCAGCCAAGAAGCCGGACAGGGCCTTGGCCCCGGGGAGCTGTTTTTT. As protein: CASSQEAGQGLGPGELFF.

The rearrangement uses TRBV6-1 and TRBJ2-7; 10 bases align to TRBD1. This CDR3 has 17 residues. Unmatched junction bases numbered 9, after V lost 1 base and J lost 3 bases. Germline V CDR1 and CDR2: MNHNS, SASEGT. The CDR3 nucleotides are TGTGCCAGCAGTGAAGTTCATGGACAGGGGGGACTCTACGAGCAGTACTTC. This translates into CASSEVHGQGGLYEQYF.

There are a few counts of this clonotype. The rearrangement uses TRBV7-2 and TRBJ2-5, with unresolved D. The better agreement between TRBJ2-7 and the DNA end casts doubt on the J call. Germline V gene data show CDR1 as SGHTA and CDR2 as FQGNSA. This CDR3 comprises 13 residues. CDR3 protein: CASSLASRDEQYF. CDR3 DNA sequence: TGTGCCAGCAGCTTAGCTTCTCGTGACGAGCAGTACTTC.

This clonotype was detected only a few times. This rearrangement joins TRBV10-3 to TRBJ2-3; D uncertain. The CDR3 totals 15 residues. Looked up from germline, CDR1 is ENHRY and CDR2 is SYGVKD. Trimming removed 4 bases at V and 1 base at J, with 12 bases between. CDR3 coding DNA: TGTGCCATCAGTGCCGGCTCCGTGGGCACAGATACGCAGTATTTT. It codes for CAISAGSVGTDTQYF.

The chain employs TRBV30 and TRBJ2-5; 12 nucleotides match TRBD2. This CDR3 has 13 residues. The V gene end was trimmed by 6 bases and the J gene end by 11 bases; junction bases not matched to a gene: 10. The germline V gene has CDR1 GTSNPN and CDR2 SVGIG (reference sequence). The CDR3 DNA sequence: TGTGCCTGCCTAGCGGGGGGGCCTCATGAGCAGTACTTC. Its translation is CACLAGGPHEQYF. The full variable domain, rest sourced from reference TRBV30 and TRBJ2-5, is SQTIHQWPATLVQPVGSPLSLECTVEGTSNPNLYWYRQAAGRGLQLLFYSVGIGQISSEVPQNLSASRPQDRQFILSSKKLLLSDSGFYLCACLAGGPHEQYFGPGTRLLVL.

The gene calls are TRBV13 and TRBJ2-3; the D gene could be TRBD1 or TRBD2 (7 bases each). Germline-derived CDR1 and CDR2 are PRHDT and FYEKMQ (reference sequence). Trimming took 2 bases from V and 8 from J, leaving 17 bases between them. This CDR3 has 15 amino acids. This chain's CDR3 is CASSLLAASGGTQYF. CDR3 sequence (DNA): TGTGCCAGCAGCTTACTAGCGGCCTCAGGGGGTACGCAGTATTTT. The full variable domain, with the rest looked up from reference TRBV13 and TRBJ2-3, is AAGVIQSPRHLIKEKRETATLKCYPIPRHDTVYWYQQGPGQDPQFLISFYEKMQSDKGSIPDRFSAQQFSDYHSELNMSSLELGDSALYFCASSLLAASGGTQYFGPGTRLTVL.

The CDR3 nucleotides are TGTGCCAGCAGTACACAGGGCGTCGATGGCTACACCTTC. It encodes CASSTQGVDGYTF. The V gene is TRBV6-1, the J gene TRBJ1-2; D may be TRBD1 (6 bases). In germline, CDR1 is MNHNS, CDR2 SASEGT. Deletions cut 5 bases from V and 6 bases from J, with 13 bases between. The CDR3 is made up of 13 amino acids.